This T cell receptor beta chain was found in a study of Ad26.COV2.S vaccination and SARS-CoV-2 variants. Study overall: Once, or twice with 56 days between doses, Ad26.COV2.S was given intramuscularly.

Germline loops: CDR1 SGHNT, CDR2 YYREEE (reference sequence). This CDR3 contains 14 residues. V gave up 0 bases and J gave up 3 bases, with 9 bases separating them. This sample's treatment: roughly 19 received Ad26.COV2.S at low or high dose, single or two shots; roughly five received placebo; per-sample allocation not given. It was on day 63 after the first vaccine or placebo injection that samples were taken. The shot given was an Ad26 vector that makes Wuhan-strain SARS-CoV-2 spike. Sequenced by immunoSEQ multiplex PCR; TCRdb stores in-frame clones only, minus some. The top ten hold about 2.4% of the sample, which has around 450,000 clones, 89% seen once. Concerning this clone itself: Its target is not known.

General study points: After vaccination, substantial breadth of spike-specific CD8+ and CD4+ responses was reported.

This sequence originates from a person aged 18-60 years who received the Ad26.COV2.S COVID-19 vaccine or a placebo. The sequencing used peripheral blood, collected in a trial of Ad26.COV2.S vaccine versus placebo. The chain has TRBV5-4 and TRBJ1-1; no definite D call. The DNA for the CDR3 is TGTGCCAGCAGCTTGGCCGCCGGGTACACTGAAGCTTTCTTT. Translation gives CASSLAAGYTEAFF.